This T cell receptor (beta chain) appears in the sequencing data of a study of T cell responses to AZD1222 COVID-19 vaccine. General study points: Clonal diversity was possibly underestimated; the donors were predominantly white British and more often female.

Here immunoSEQ multiplex PCR was the method, and the copy in TCRdb shows in-frame clones only, minus some. The sample carries 90,000 to 100,000 clones, 88% recorded once. Concerning this clone: Its antigen is unknown.

Trimming at V came to 5 bases and at J to 4 bases, leaving 6 bases not matched to a gene. The CDR3 is 14 residues long. Per germline, CDR1 SEHNR and CDR2 FQNEAQ (reference sequence). This clonotype was obtained from an adult in good health. The sequencing used peripheral blood, collected on day 0 of AZD1222 vaccination. This chain connects TRBV7-9 to TRBJ2-5; 8 nucleotides match TRBD1. CDR3 nucleotides: TGTGCCAGCAGCCCTGGACAGGGTCCAGAGACCCAGTACTTC. Protein: CASSPGQGPETQYF.